These 5 T cell receptor beta chains came from one sample sequenced in a study of Ad26.COV2.S vaccination and SARS-CoV-2 variants. This sample's treatment: 19 received Ad26.COV2.S at low or high dose, single or two shots; about 5 received placebo; per-sample allocation not given. Specimen acquisition occurred on day 63 following the initial vaccine or placebo injection. Libraries were prepared by immunoSEQ multiplex PCR; TCRdb keeps only in-frame clonotypes and omits some of them. The table records roughly 420,000 clones, 85% to 90% of them present only once. The sequencing used peripheral blood, collected in a trial of Ad26.COV2.S vaccine versus placebo. These receptors originate from a person aged 18-60 years who received the Ad26.COV2.S COVID-19 vaccine or a placebo.

The rearrangement uses TRBV19 and TRBJ2-1, with unresolved D. The V and J ends lost 3 bases and 6 bases respectively, with 9 bases between them. Germline V gene data show CDR1 as LNHDA and CDR2 as SQIVND (reference sequence). The CDR3 is made up of 13 amino acids. This chain's CDR3 is CASSILGPNEQFF. CDR3 sequence (DNA): TGTGCCAGTAGTATCCTTGGCCCCAATGAGCAGTTCTTC.

The chain links TRBV14 to TRBJ1-6, with TRBD1 identical over 10 bases. This CDR3 region has 17 residues. Germline values: CDR1 SGHDN, CDR2 FVKESK. The trim removed 0 bases at V and 5 bases at J, leaving 4 bases unmatched. As DNA, the CDR3 is TGTGCCAGCAGCCAAGATTGGGGGACAGGGGATAATTCACCCCTCCACTTT. This translates into CASSQDWGTGDNSPLHF.

The V gene is TRBV19, the J gene TRBJ2-7; TRBD1 might be the D (6 bases). The CDR3 is 14 amino acids. Per the germline V gene, CDR1 is LNHDA and CDR2 is SQIVND (reference sequence). With 5 bases removed from V and 3 bases from J, the gap between germline ends came to 14 bases. The CDR3 spells CASSPDRHIYEQYF. The CDR3 nucleotides are TGTGCCAGTAGTCCCGACAGGCATATCTACGAGCAGTACTTC.

The chain carries TRBV4-2 and TRBJ2-3; D possibly matches TRBD1 or TRBD2 (5 bases each). CDR1 and CDR2 from the germline V gene are LGHNA and YNFKEQ. V lost 3 bases to trimming and J lost 1 base, with 23 bases between them. The CDR3 has 19 amino acids. The DNA of the CDR3 is TGTGCCAGCAGCCAGCTAGCCCGAAATTCAGGGTGGCGCACAGATACGCAGTATTTT. It translates to CASSQLARNSGWRTDTQYF.

This clone was counted between two and nine times. The gene calls are TRBV18 and TRBJ2-7; TRBD2 aligns across 7 bases. The CDR3 runs to 15 residues. CDR1 KGHSH and CDR2 LQKENI come from the germline V gene. V dropped 3 bases and J dropped 1; count of bases not matched to a gene: 6. CDR3 bases: TGTGCCAGCTCACCTAAGGACGGGGGGTCCTACGAGCAGTACTTC. It translates to CASSPKDGGSYEQYF.